The clone carrying this TCR beta chain is a singleton in its sample. V gave up 4 bases and J gave up 2 bases; unmatched junction bases: 14. The CDR3 contains 19 residues. Germline CDR1 SGHRS, CDR2 YFSETQ. These data belong to a study of blood T cell repertoires in COVID-19. Study as a whole: Acute-phase and convalescent COVID-19 samples originated in the United States, Italy and Spain. From T cells, B-cell-depleted T cells, or PBMCs came the material, which was cDNA or gDNA.

Authors' methods: The authors estimated nucleated cell counts from reference gene primer amplification. Some clones are missing from TCRdb's copy, which holds only in-frame ones; the method was immunoSEQ multiplex PCR. The V and J calls and the clone size are those of that table, but D and trimming were determined from the DNA. The sample lists 120,000 or so clones; approximately 85% were seen once. Sequencing was performed on peripheral blood. The sequence derives from an elderly man with active or convalescent COVID-19. The chain employs TRBV5-1 and TRBJ2-6; 8 positions match TRBD2. The CDR3, as DNA: TGCGCCAGCAGCCCCCTCTCGAGCGGGAGAAGTGCTGGGGCCAACGTCCTGACTTTC. Amino acids: CASSPLSSGRSAGANVLTF. The whole variable domain, remainder taken from reference TRBV5-1 and TRBJ2-6, is KAGVTQTPRYLIKTRGQQVTLSCSPISGHRSVSWYQQTPGQGLQFLFEYFSETQRNKGNFPGRFSGRQFSNSRSEMNVSTLELGDSALYLCASSPLSSGRSAGANVLTFGAGSRLTVL.